These T cell receptor beta chains were read from a single sample in a study of blood T cell repertoires in COVID-19. Sequencing used immunoSEQ multiplex PCR; TCRdb keeps in-frame clones, though not all of them. The sample has some 50,000 clones; about 87% are singletons. The sample was peripheral blood. The receptors stem from a human donor in a cohort sampled during active COVID-19. Each CDR3 is given with its conserved first and last residue. The D gene is left open where the match is weak. Not every row has a clone size; where given, it reads once, few, many or a size class.

j_call | clone_size | cdr3_length | v_call | d_call | cdr3_nt | cdr3_aa
TRBJ2-7 | - | 14 | TRBV28 | TRBD1 | TGTGCCAGCAAGGACAGGGGCCCAACCTACGAGCAGTACTTC | CASKDRGPTYEQYF
TRBJ1-5 | - | 14 | TRBV19 | TRBD1 | TGTGCCAGTAGTATGGGGGGACAGTACCAACCCCAGCATTTT | CASSMGGQYQPQHF
TRBJ1-5 | once | 15 | TRBV19 | TRBD1 | TGTGCCAGTACCCCGGGACAGGGATTTGGGCAGCCCCAGCATTTT | CASTPGQGFGQPQHF
TRBJ2-3 | - | 14 | TRBV18 | TRBD2 | TGTGCCAGCTCGCCCCGGGAGGGGACAGATACGCAGTATTTT | CASSPREGTDTQYF
TRBJ1-6 | - | 15 | TRBV6-6 | TRBD1 | TGTGCCAGCAGCCTAGACAGGGACTATAATTCACCCCTCCACTTT | CASSLDRDYNSPLHF
TRBJ2-7 | - | 15 | TRBV5-1 | TRBD1 | TGCGCCAGCAGCCCCCCCGGGACAGGCAACTACGAGCAGTACTTC | CASSPPGTGNYEQYF
TRBJ2-1 | - | 16 | TRBV5-3 | - | TGTGCCAGAAGCTTTCCCGCTAGCGCCTCCTACAATGAGCAGTTCTTC | CARSFPASASYNEQFF
TRBJ2-3 | - | 15 | TRBV11-2 | TRBD1 | TGTGCCAGCAGCTTAGTCGGGACAGCCGAAGATACGCAGTATTTT | CASSLVGTAEDTQYF
TRBJ2-1 | - | 16 | TRBV19 | TRBD1 | TGTGCCAGTAGTCCCCCGAAAGAGACAGGGGGCAATGAGCAGTTCTTC | CASSPPKETGGNEQFF
TRBJ2-7 | - | 14 | TRBV6-5 | TRBD1 | TGTGCCAGCAGTATACGGACAGGGACCTACGAGCAGTACTTC | CASSIRTGTYEQYF
TRBJ2-5 | - | 14 | TRBV5-1 | TRBD2 | TGCGCCAGCAGCACCCGGGGGGACGGAGAGACCCAGTACTTC | CASSTRGDGETQYF
TRBJ1-2 | - | 15 | TRBV5-1 | TRBD1 | TGCGCCAGCAGCCTCCGGACAGGGCGGAACTATGGCTACACCTTC | CASSLRTGRNYGYTF
TRBJ2-7 | few | 12 | TRBV2 | - | TGTGCCAGCAGTGACGGGAGTCACGAGCAGTACTTC | CASSDGSHEQYF
TRBJ2-7 | - | 15 | TRBV12-5 | TRBD1 | TGTGCTAGTGGTACCGGACAGGGCCGAACCTACGAGCAGTACTTC | CASGTGQGRTYEQYF
TRBJ2-5 | - | 17 | TRBV18 | TRBD2 | TGTGCCAGCTCACCCACTAGCGGGGGGGCGCGAGGAGAGACCCAGTACTTC | CASSPTSGGARGETQYF
TRBJ2-1 | once | 15 | TRBV6-2/TRBV6-3 | - | TGTGCCAGCAGTTACGCCAGTCTACCCTACAGTGAGCAGTTCTTC | CASSYASLPYSEQFF
TRBJ2-7 | few | 14 | TRBV7-9 | TRBD2 | TGTGCCAGCAGCTTAGACGGGACTACGGACGAGCAGTACTTC | CASSLDGTTDEQYF
TRBJ2-7 | - | 15 | TRBV19 | TRBD1 | TGTGCCAGTAGCCTTCCCGGGACAGGGGAAGGTGAGCAGTACTTC | CASSLPGTGEGEQYF
TRBJ2-7 | once | 12 | TRBV29-1 | - | TGCAGCGCGGGAGACAGGGTAGGCGAGCAGTACTTC | CSAGDRVGEQYF